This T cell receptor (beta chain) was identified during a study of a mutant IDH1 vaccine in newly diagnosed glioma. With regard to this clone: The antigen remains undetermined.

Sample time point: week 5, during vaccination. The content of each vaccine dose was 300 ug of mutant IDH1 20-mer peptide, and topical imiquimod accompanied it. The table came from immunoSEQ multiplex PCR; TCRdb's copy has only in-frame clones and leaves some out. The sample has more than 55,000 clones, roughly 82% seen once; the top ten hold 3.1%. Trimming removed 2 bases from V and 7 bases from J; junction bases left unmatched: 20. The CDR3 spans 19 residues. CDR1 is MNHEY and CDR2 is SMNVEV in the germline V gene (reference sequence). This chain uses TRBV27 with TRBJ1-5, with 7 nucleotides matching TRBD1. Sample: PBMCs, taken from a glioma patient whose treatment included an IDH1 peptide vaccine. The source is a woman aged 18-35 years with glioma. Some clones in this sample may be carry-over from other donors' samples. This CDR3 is CASSLRPGRQGVPGQPQHF. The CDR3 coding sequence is TGTGCCAGCAGTTTACGTCCGGGGCGGCAGGGGGTACCGGGACAGCCCCAGCATTTT.